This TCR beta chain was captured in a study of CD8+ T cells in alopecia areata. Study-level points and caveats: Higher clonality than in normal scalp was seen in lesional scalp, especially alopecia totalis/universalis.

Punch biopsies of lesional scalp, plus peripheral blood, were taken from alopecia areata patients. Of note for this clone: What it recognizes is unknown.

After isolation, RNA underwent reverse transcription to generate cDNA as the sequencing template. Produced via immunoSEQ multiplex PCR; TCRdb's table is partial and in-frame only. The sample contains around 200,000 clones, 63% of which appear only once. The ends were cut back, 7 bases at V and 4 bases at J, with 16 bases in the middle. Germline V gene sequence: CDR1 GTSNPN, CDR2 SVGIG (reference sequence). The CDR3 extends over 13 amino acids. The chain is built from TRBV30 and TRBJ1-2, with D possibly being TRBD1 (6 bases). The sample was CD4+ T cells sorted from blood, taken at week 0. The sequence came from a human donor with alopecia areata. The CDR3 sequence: CAYIVGGSYGYTF. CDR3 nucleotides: TGTGCCTACATCGTAGGGGGTTCCTATGGCTACACCTTC.